The 14 T cell receptor beta chains below come from one sample, sequenced in a study of read filtering for tumor transcriptome and immune sequencing. The library was built from about 0.4 ug RNA with molecular barcoded adaptors for alpha/delta and beta/gamma chains. TCRdb analysed the reads with MiXCR anew, one entry per CDR3 protein. Among approximately 150,000 distinct CDR3 sequences listed, roughly an eighth were seen once. The sample was a population of CD138-negative cells sorted from bone marrow. The receptors were sampled from a donor at least 40 years old with multiple myeloma.

This clonotype was recorded at least ten times. The chain carries TRBV7-9 and TRBJ2-1, with unresolved D. Germline V gene lookup returns CDR1 SEHNR and CDR2 FQNEAQ (reference sequence). CDR3 length: 16 amino acids. Trimming removed 5 bases at V and 3 bases at J, with 17 bases between. The CDR3 region is CASSPPVGALYNEQFF. The CDR3 DNA follows: TGTGCCAGCAGCCCCCCCGTTGGAGCCCTCTACAATGAGCAGTTCTTC.

Of note for this clonotype: A read error may be the cause here, since a much bigger clone is one base away. The J gene is TRBJ1-5, the V gene TRBV12-3 or TRBV12-4; 7 nucleotides match TRBD1. This CDR3 is built from 17 residues. CDR3 region: CASSLKQGGVSNQPLHF. CDR3 bases: TGTGCCAGCAGTTTAAAGCAGGGGGGAGTAAGCAATCAGCCCCTGCATTTT.

On this clonotype: This sequence may be a read error, since a much larger clone differs from it by one base. This chain's CDR3 is CASSLAVGTDTKYF. DNA of the CDR3: TGTGCCAGCAGCTTAGCCGTCGGAACAGATACGAAGTATTTT. V and J are TRBV7-2 and TRBJ2-3, with unresolved D. CDR3 size: 14 residues. Germline V CDR1 and CDR2: SGHTA, FQGNSA. Combining the CDR3 with reference TRBV7-2 and TRBJ2-3 gives the whole variable domain GAGVSQSPSNKVTEKGKDVELRCDPISGHTALYWYRQSLGQGLEFLIYFQGNSAPDKSGLPSDRFSAERTGGSVSTLTIQRTQQEDSAVYLCASSLAVGTDTKYFGPGTRLTVL.

With regard to this clonotype: At one boundary the junction diverges from the germline segment, which might be a read error. This chain links TRBV4-3 with TRBJ2-2; TRBD1 aligns across 8 bases. The CDR3 is made up of 17 amino acids. The V gene's germline CDR1 is LGHNA and CDR2 YSLEER. CDR3 DNA sequence: TGCGCCAGCAGCCAAGATCTTCACAGGGGGGTCACCGGGGAGCCGTTTTTT. As protein: CASSQDLHRGVTGEPFF.

This clonotype was detected ten times or more. The chain joins TRBV5-1 to TRBJ2-7, with D maybe TRBD2 (5 bases). V lost 0 bases and J 6 bases, leaving 13 bases between the germline ends. Germline CDR1 reads SGHRS; CDR2 reads YFSETQ. The CDR3 is 14 amino acids. In DNA, the CDR3 is TGCGCCAGCAGCTTGGTGCGGGCAGTGGGCGAGCAGTACTTC. Protein product: CASSLVRAVGEQYF.

The chain carries TRBV12-3 or TRBV12-4 and TRBJ2-2; unclear D gene. This CDR3 contains 16 residues. V lost 0 bases and J 0 bases, leaving 8 bases between the germline ends. The CDR3 sequence: CASSLARRTNTGELFF. Here the CDR3 DNA reads TGTGCCAGCAGTTTAGCGCGCAGAACGAACACCGGGGAGCTGTTTTTT.

This clonotype was observed at least ten times. The chain has TRBV11-1 and TRBJ1-6; perhaps TRBD1 as D (5 bases). V lost 5 bases and J lost 9, with 17 bases in between. Germline V CDR1 and CDR2: SGHAT, FQDESV (reference sequence). This CDR3 region has 15 residues. For the CDR3, the DNA is TGTGCCAGCAGCCTGGGGACCTCAATGGTTTCACCCCTCCACTTT. Translated, it gives CASSLGTSMVSPLHF.

This clonotype was detected many times. CDR3 region: CASSQEFEDTQYF. In DNA form, the CDR3 reads TGTGCCAGCAGCCAAGAATTCGAGGATACGCAGTATTTT. The chain has TRBV14 and TRBJ2-3; no clear D. Germline V gene sequence: CDR1 SGHDN, CDR2 FVKESK. V was shortened by 0 bases and J by 6 bases, with 7 bases between the two germline ends. The CDR3 sequence is 13 residues long.

A remark on this clonotype: A read error is possible here, since a much larger clone lies one base away. This chain joins TRBV6-2 or TRBV6-3 and TRBJ2-5; 7 bases line up with TRBD1. The CDR3 runs 12 residues. Germline CDR1 is MNHEY and CDR2 is SVGEGT. The CDR3 spells CASSLTGETRYF. The CDR3 DNA sequence: TGTGCCAGCAGTCTCACAGGGGAGACCCGGTACTTC.

Ten or more counts support this clonotype. The rearrangement uses TRBV10-3 and TRBJ1-5, with D hard to call. This CDR3 comprises 15 residues. The ends were cut back, 0 bases at V and 4 bases at J, with 10 bases in the middle. Germline V gene lookup returns CDR1 ENHRY and CDR2 SYGVKD. CDR3 coding DNA: TGTGCCATCAGTGAGTCGAATACAGATAATCAGCCCCAGCATTTT. This sequence encodes CAISESNTDNQPQHF.

With regard to this clonotype: A read error may explain this, as a much larger clone is one base away. The V gene is TRBV2, the J gene TRBJ1-5; the D gene is possibly TRBD1 (5 bases). Deletions cut 6 bases from V and 6 bases from J, with 15 bases between. The CDR3 consists of 14 residues. Looked up from germline, CDR1 is SNHLY and CDR2 is FYNNEI. CDR3 in DNA: TGTGCCAGCAGAACCGACGGGACCAGTCAGCCCCAGCATTTT. This sequence encodes CASRTDGTSQPQHF.

At least ten counts were recorded for this clonotype. V is TRBV20-1 and J is TRBJ2-1; D not certain. This CDR3 spans 14 amino acids. Trimming shortened V by 0 bases and J by 3 bases, and 9 bases separated the two germline ends. Germline loops: CDR1 DFQATT, CDR2 SNEGSKA (reference sequence). CDR3 amino acids: CSARDPNLYNEQFF. CDR3 nucleotides: TGCAGTGCTAGAGATCCAAACCTCTACAATGAGCAGTTCTTC.

Notes on this clonotype: This may stem from a read error, because a much larger clone lies one nucleotide away. The CDR3 DNA sequence: TGTGCCAGCTGCCTCTACAGGGGCGCCTACGAGCAGTACTTC. It translates to CASCLYRGAYEQYF. The V and J genes are TRBV7-8 and TRBJ2-7; TRBD1 matches at 7 bases. Germline trimming cut 8 bases from V and 2 bases from J; bases unmatched to any gene: 9. The CDR3 consists of 14 residues. CDR1 SGHVS and CDR2 FQNEAQ come from the germline V gene.

This clonotype occurred many times. The chain has TRBV29-1 and TRBJ1-1; 7 positions match TRBD1. CDR3 length equals 14 residues. V lost 6 bases to trimming and J lost 0 bases; unmatched junction nucleotides: 7. CDR1 and CDR2 (germline): SQVTM, ANQGSEA. The DNA for the CDR3 is TGCAGCGTACCAGGGGGGGACATGAACACTGAAGCTTTCTTT. This translates into CSVPGGDMNTEAFF.